Shown below are 26 T cell receptor beta chains from a single sample sequenced in a study of blood T cell repertoires in COVID-19. Sequenced by immunoSEQ multiplex PCR; TCRdb stores in-frame clones only, minus some. The sample lists approximately 330,000 clones; just under 90% were seen once. What was sequenced was PBMCs or T cells enriched from blood (not recorded which). Receptors originate from a woman aged 25 to 45 who had recovered from COVID-19.

In DNA form, the CDR3 reads TGTGCCAGCAGGGATGGGACAGGGGGTTCCTACGAGCAGTACTTC. Its translation is CASRDGTGGSYEQYF. The gene calls are TRBV28 and TRBJ2-7; 11 positions match TRBD1. Germline CDR1 and CDR2: MDHEN and SYDVKM. V was clipped by 6 bases and J by 1 base; unmatched bases: 5. The CDR3 extends over 15 amino acids.

The rearrangement links TRBV10-3 to TRBJ1-2; TRBD1 aligns across 11 bases. The CDR3 spans 14 residues. With 7 bases clipped from V and 7 bases from J, the junction kept 8 bases outside the gene matches. CDR1 is ENHRY and CDR2 is SYGVKD in the germline V gene. The CDR3 region has the DNA TGTGCCATCACCGCCGGACAGGGGGCATCTGGCTACACCTTC. Amino acids: CAITAGQGASGYTF.

The chain combines TRBV28 with TRBJ1-5, with D perhaps matching TRBD1 (6 bases). Germline lookup yields CDR1 MDHEN and CDR2 SYDVKM. With 6 bases removed from V and 0 bases from J, the gap between germline ends came to 21 bases. The CDR3 contains 18 residues. CDR3 nucleotide sequence: TGTGCCAGCAGCACACCTAACAGGGCTCGCTATAGCAATCAGCCCCAGCATTTT. It is translated as CASSTPNRARYSNQPQHF.

A note on this clone: The germline gene is not matched at one end of the junction; a read error may be the cause. This chain's CDR3 is CASSQLAAGGQWQGTQYF. CDR3 DNA: TGCGCCAGCAGCCAGCTCGCAGCGGGAGGGCAATGGCAAGGGACCCAGTACTTC. The chain recombines TRBV4-1 with TRBJ2-5, with TRBD2 matching 10 bases. Germline V gene data show CDR1 as MGHRA and CDR2 as YSYEKL. CDR3 size: 18 residues.

CDR3 region: CASRISTSGGMLNEQFF. As DNA, the CDR3 is TGTGCCAGCCGTATTAGCACAAGCGGCGGGATGCTCAATGAGCAGTTCTTC. The V and J genes are TRBV19 and TRBJ2-1, with a weak D call TRBD2 (6 bases). CDR3 size: 17 residues. Looked up from germline, CDR1 is LNHDA and CDR2 is SQIVND (reference sequence). Deletions cut 9 bases from V and 6 bases from J, with 27 bases between.

V gene TRBV10-1 combines with J gene TRBJ1-1; D unresolved. Trimming left V 9 bases short and J 4 bases short, with 15 bases between. The CDR3 contains 13 residues. CDR1 and CDR2 (germline): WNHNN, SYGVQD (reference sequence). DNA of the CDR3: TGCGCCAGTACTAGGACCTCTGGCACTGAAGCTTTCTTT. This sequence encodes CASTRTSGTEAFF.

The table lists this clone with a few counts. This sequence joins TRBV19 and TRBJ1-2, with TRBD1 matching over 8 bases. V dropped 3 bases and J dropped 7; count of bases not matched to a gene: 22. The CDR3 extends over 19 amino acids. CDR1 is LNHDA and CDR2 is SQIVND in the germline V gene (reference sequence). The CDR3 loop is CASSMVPPTGDYALGGYTF. CDR3 sequence (DNA): TGTGCCAGTAGTATGGTTCCCCCGACAGGGGATTACGCGCTAGGTGGCTACACCTTC.

The chain is built from TRBV18 and TRBJ1-2; the D gene is possibly TRBD1 (6 bases). Germline assignment: CDR1 KGHSH and CDR2 LQKENI. There are 13 residues in the CDR3. The germline V and J ends were trimmed by 3 bases and 5 bases, with 10 bases remaining between them. The CDR3 bases are TGTGCCAGCTCACCCGCAACAGGGTATGGCTACACCTTC. Translation gives CASSPATGYGYTF.

In its sample, this clone was seen once. Other DNA sequences from this sample encode an identical CDR3 as well. This chain connects TRBV12-3 or TRBV12-4 to TRBJ2-3; possible D gene TRBD1, 5 bases. The CDR3 length is 12 residues. The V end was cut by 7 bases, the J end by 2 bases, with 7 bases between. This CDR3 reads CASTQDTDTQYF. CDR3 DNA sequence: TGTGCCAGCACACAGGACACAGATACGCAGTATTTT.

The chain carries TRBV7-2 and TRBJ2-3; D may be TRBD2 (5 bases). Germline lookup yields CDR1 SGHTA and CDR2 FQGNSA. The CDR3 consists of 15 residues. The V and J ends lost 1 base and 12 bases respectively, with 20 bases between them. The CDR3 DNA reads TGTGCCAGCAGCTTAGAGTCTATCGGGGTACGACGTCAGTATTTT. Its translation is CASSLESIGVRRQYF. Complete variable domain (other parts from reference TRBV7-2 and TRBJ2-3): GAGVSQSPSNKVTEKGKDVELRCDPISGHTALYWYRQSLGQGLEFLIYFQGNSAPDKSGLPSDRFSAERTGGSVSTLTIQRTQQEDSAVYLCASSLESIGVRRQYFGPGTRLTVL.

As DNA, the CDR3 is TGTGCCAGCAGCCCAGGACTAGCGGGATTGGACGAGCAGTACTTC. The encoded protein is CASSPGLAGLDEQYF. The chain uses TRBV9 and TRBJ2-7; 12 positions match TRBD2. Unmatched junction bases numbered 7, after V lost 4 bases and J lost 5 bases. CDR1 and CDR2 (germline): SGDLS, YYNGEE. The CDR3 loop spans 15 amino acids.

V is TRBV28 and J is TRBJ2-7; TRBD1 matches 8 bases. Germline CDR1 MDHEN, CDR2 SYDVKM. This CDR3 has 15 residues. V gave up 3 bases and J gave up 4 bases; unmatched junction bases: 8. The DNA for the CDR3 is TGTGCCAGCAGTTTTATGACAGGGGTCAAGTACGAGCAGTACTTC. Its protein product is CASSFMTGVKYEQYF.

The sample holds one count of this clone. This rearrangement joins TRBV6-5 to TRBJ2-7, with TRBD2 identical over 9 bases. J was trimmed by 5 bases and V by 2 bases; bases with no gene match: 7. The CDR3 contains 15 residues. Per germline, CDR1 MNHEY and CDR2 SVGAGI. For the CDR3, the DNA is TGTGCCAGCAGTTACGGAGGCGGGGGGGTCGACGAGCAGTACTTC. Translated: CASSYGGGGVDEQYF.

The rearrangement uses TRBV4-1 and TRBJ2-1, with TRBD2 identical over 11 bases. CDR1 is MGHRA and CDR2 is YSYEKL in the germline V gene. Germline trimming cut 3 bases from V and 5 bases from J; bases unmatched to any gene: 6. This CDR3 has 16 residues. The CDR3 DNA is TGCGCCAGCAGCCACTCGGGACTAGCGGACAACAATGAGCAGTTCTTC. Translation: CASSHSGLADNNEQFF.

The chain combines TRBV6-5 with TRBJ2-1; TRBD2 might be the D (5 bases). The V gene lost 4 bases and the J gene lost 7 bases, with 14 bases spanning the gap. Germline CDR1 MNHEY, CDR2 SVGAGI. CDR3 size: 14 residues. The CDR3 DNA is TGTGCCAGCAGTTTCTATGACTACCAGAATGAGCAGTTCTTC. Its translation is CASSFYDYQNEQFF.

The chain has TRBV11-2 and TRBJ2-3, with 11 positions matching TRBD2. Germline CDR1 SGHAT, CDR2 FQNNGV. This CDR3 is built from 19 residues. Trimming cost V 5 bases and J 2 bases; bases outside gene matches: 15. CDR3 nucleotide sequence: TGTGCCAGCAGCCAGACACTGACTAGCGGGACTATACCCACAGATACGCAGTATTTT. The encoded protein is CASSQTLTSGTIPTDTQYF. Drawing the rest from reference TRBV11-2 and TRBJ2-3, the complete variable domain is EAGVAQSPRYKIIEKRQSVAFWCNPISGHATLYWYQQILGQGPKLLIQFQNNGVVDDSQLPKDRFSAERLKGVDSTLKIQPAKLEDSAVYLCASSQTLTSGTIPTDTQYFGPGTRLTVL.

The chain has TRBV5-1 and TRBJ1-1; no clear D. The CDR3 totals 13 residues. CDR1 is SGHRS, CDR2 YFSETQ, per germline. Between the trimmed V and J ends, which lost 4 bases and 1 base, there was a span of 8 bases. The chain's CDR3 is CASSPPGNTEAFF. The CDR3 DNA reads as TGCGCCAGCAGCCCCCCGGGGAACACTGAAGCTTTCTTT.

This clone occurred once. The rearrangement uses TRBV28 and TRBJ2-1; TRBD2 matches at 13 bases. Germline V CDR1 and CDR2: MDHEN, SYDVKM. The V segment lost 4 bases and the J segment 5 bases; nucleotides outside the gene matches: 5. This CDR3 spans 16 amino acids. The DNA of the CDR3 is TGTGCCAGCAGTTCATTACTAGCGGGAGGGAACAATGAGCAGTTCTTC. Protein: CASSSLLAGGNNEQFF.

CDR3 loop: CASRSASNTGELFF. The CDR3 DNA sequence: TGTGCCAGTCGTAGCGCTTCGAACACCGGGGAGCTGTTTTTT. The chain couples TRBV27 to TRBJ2-2; tentatively, D is TRBD2 (5 bases). The germline CDR1 and CDR2 sequences are MNHEY and SMNVEV (reference sequence). V lost 9 bases and J 0 bases, leaving 11 bases between the germline ends. The length of the CDR3 is 14 residues.

This clone was recorded a few times. The CDR3 loop is CASSQGASTYEQYF. CDR3 DNA: TGTGCCAGCAGCCAAGGCGCCTCGACATACGAGCAGTACTTC. V and J are TRBV4-2 and TRBJ2-7; D remains unclear. V lost 1 base and J lost 4, with 11 bases in between. This CDR3 spans 14 amino acids. Germline CDR1 LGHNA, CDR2 YNFKEQ.

The V call is TRBV28, the J call TRBJ2-7; 7 bases agree with TRBD2. The length of the CDR3 is 13 residues. CDR1 MDHEN and CDR2 SYDVKM come from the germline V gene. J lost 6 bases, V lost 6 bases, and 8 bases had no gene match. The CDR3 loop is CASSWGGIGEQYF. The CDR3 region has the DNA TGTGCCAGCAGCTGGGGGGGGATCGGCGAGCAGTACTTC.

This clone was observed once. The CDR3 is CATSRTRQGREKLFF. The CDR3 DNA is TGTGCCACCAGCAGAACTAGACAGGGGCGCGAAAAACTGTTTTTT. The chain links TRBV15 to TRBJ1-4, with TRBD1 matching 8 bases. J lost 8 bases, V lost 2 bases, and 7 bases had no gene match. CDR1 is LNHNV, CDR2 YYDKDF, per germline (reference sequence). The length of the CDR3 is 15 residues.

The genes are TRBV2 and TRBJ1-6; D is undetermined. The germline V gene has CDR1 SNHLY and CDR2 FYNNEI. This CDR3 is built from 15 residues. V dropped 7 bases and J dropped 8 bases, with 18 bases sitting between them. The CDR3 sequence: CASTDAWEGHSPLHF. Here the CDR3 DNA reads TGTGCCAGCACGGACGCGTGGGAGGGCCATTCACCCCTCCACTTT.

The chain recombines TRBV19 with TRBJ1-5; TRBD1 matches at 11 bases. Unmatched junction bases numbered 5, after V lost 4 bases and J lost 0 bases. Per the germline V gene, CDR1 is LNHDA and CDR2 is SQIVND (reference sequence). The CDR3 runs to 17 residues. The CDR3 DNA is TGTGCCAGTAGTACCAGGACAGGGGGCCTTAGCAATCAGCCCCAGCATTTT. Its protein is CASSTRTGGLSNQPQHF.

The chain is built from TRBV7-9 and TRBJ2-7; D possibly corresponds to TRBD2 (5 bases). The CDR3 sequence is 13 residues long. Germline CDR1 reads SEHNR; CDR2 reads FQNEAQ (reference sequence). V dropped 7 bases and J dropped 1 base, with 11 bases sitting between them. CDR3 sequence: CASTQSGSYEQYF. In nucleotides, the CDR3 is TGTGCCAGCACCCAGTCGGGGTCCTACGAGCAGTACTTC.

The chain carries TRBV6-2 or TRBV6-3 and TRBJ2-7; maybe TRBD1 (6 bases). Per the germline V gene, CDR1 is MNHEY and CDR2 is SVGEGT. There are 11 residues in the CDR3. Trimming removed 5 bases at V and 7 bases at J, with 9 bases between. For the CDR3, the DNA is TGTGCCAGCAGTCACGGGACAGAGCAGTACTTC. Its translation is CASSHGTEQYF.